A selection of T cell receptor beta chains follows, all from one sample in a study of blood T cell repertoires in COVID-19. The data were produced by immunoSEQ multiplex PCR, yet TCRdb's version contains in-frame clones alone and is incomplete. The data contain around 140,000 clones, approximately 89% of them singletons. The sequencing input was peripheral blood. All receptors come from a man in his fifties or sixties with acute or convalescent COVID-19. Both conserved end residues are part of each CDR3. D genes are given only for firm matches. Expanded clones are given a class, and other clones once, few, many or no size at all.

d_gene	v_gene	j_gene	abundance	CDR3nt	CDR3aa
-	TRBV28	TRBJ1-2	once	TGTGCCAGCAGTTTTAGGCGGAACTATGGCTACACCTTC	CASSFRRNYGYTF
-	TRBV2	TRBJ1-1	-	TGTGCCAGCAAGGGGGTGACGGCTGAAGCTTTCTTT	CASKGVTAEAFF
-	TRBV2	TRBJ2-5	-	TGTGCCAGCAAGGGGGACACTGCTGGGGAGACCCAGTACTTC	CASKGDTAGETQYF
-	TRBV3-1/TRBV3-2	TRBJ2-7	once	TGTGCCAGCAGCCAAGGAAGACTAGGACCCTACGAGCAGTACTTC	CASSQGRLGPYEQYF
TRBD1	TRBV7-9	TRBJ1-2	-	TGTGCCAGCAGCTTAGCGGGACAGCTAAACTATGGCTACACCTTC	CASSLAGQLNYGYTF
TRBD1	TRBV28	TRBJ2-7	-	TGTGCCAGCAGTTCCCCGGGACAGAGCTCCTACGAGCAGTACTTC	CASSSPGQSSYEQYF
-	TRBV7-9	TRBJ1-5	-	TGTGCCAGCAGCAGGGGAAAGGAGGATCAGCCCCAGCATTTT	CASSRGKEDQPQHF
-	TRBV10-3	TRBJ2-1	-	TGTGCCACCGAGGATGGCGGGAATGAGCAGTTCTTC	CATEDGGNEQFF
-	TRBV3-1/TRBV3-2	TRBJ1-1	-	TGTGCCAGCAGCCCTTACGCCCCCGGGGAGAACACTGAAGCTTTCTTT	CASSPYAPGENTEAFF
-	TRBV19	TRBJ2-1	-	TGTGCCAGTAGTATAGTAGGGACACCTAACAATGAGCAGTTCTTC	CASSIVGTPNNEQFF
TRBD2	TRBV19	TRBJ2-1	-	TGTGCCAGTAGTCCCCGGGGTAGCGGGGGCCCCAGAAACAATGAGCAGTTCTTC	CASSPRGSGGPRNNEQFF
TRBD1	TRBV10-3	TRBJ2-1	few	TGTGCCATCGGGGTGACAGGGGCCGGCAATGAGCAGTTCTTC	CAIGVTGAGNEQFF
TRBD2	TRBV6-1	TRBJ2-1	-	TGTGCCAGCAGTGATGGACTAGCCTACAATGAGCAGTTCTTC	CASSDGLAYNEQFF
-	TRBV5-1	TRBJ1-6	-	TGCGCCAGCAGCTTAGGGGATTCACCCCTCCACTTT	CASSLGDSPLHF
TRBD1	TRBV6-1	TRBJ1-2	-	TGTGCCAGCAGTGAAGTAGGACCTACAGGGGGAGGCTACACCTTC	CASSEVGPTGGGYTF
-	TRBV18	TRBJ1-4	once	TGTGCCAGCTCACCAACACAGGGAAATGAAAAACTGTTTTTT	CASSPTQGNEKLFF
TRBD1	TRBV7-2	TRBJ2-5	-	TGTGCCAGCAGCTTGGGACAGGGAGTAGAGACCCAGTACTTC	CASSLGQGVETQYF
-	TRBV28	TRBJ1-5	-	TGTGCCAGCAGGGCCCCCCCACCGCAGGACAGCCACCGGCCCCAGCATTTT	CASRAPPPQDSHRPQHF
-	TRBV28	TRBJ1-2	-	TGTGCCAGCATTGCCCTCGAGGGGAAAAAGGGACACGGCTATGGCTACACCTTC	CASIALEGKKGHGYGYTF
-	TRBV5-8	TRBJ1-5	many	TGTGCCAGCAGCACCGGACAGCTCAATCAGCCCCAGCATTTT	CASSTGQLNQPQHF
TRBD1	TRBV7-9	TRBJ1-4	-	TGTGCCAGCAGCCGTAAACAGGGGGCAACTAATGAAAAACTGTTTTTT	CASSRKQGATNEKLFF
TRBD1	TRBV18	TRBJ1-2	once	TGTGCCAGCTCCCCGGGACAGGGGAGCTATGGCTACACCTTC	CASSPGQGSYGYTF
TRBD2	TRBV5-4	TRBJ2-5	-	TGTGCCAGCAGCTTCCCAGTAGCGGGAGAAGAGACCCAGTACTTC	CASSFPVAGEETQYF
TRBD1	TRBV7-8	TRBJ1-2	-	TGTGCCAGCAGCTTCGGGACAGGGAACTATGGCTACACCTTC	CASSFGTGNYGYTF
TRBD1	TRBV19	TRBJ1-4	-	TGTGCCAGTAGTCTAATTACCGGGACAGGGGGAGAAAAACTGTTTTTT	CASSLITGTGGEKLFF
-	TRBV18	TRBJ1-6	-	TGTGCCAGCTCATCGACAGACTCTTATTCACCCCTCCACTTT	CASSSTDSYSPLHF
TRBD1	TRBV6-5	TRBJ1-1	-	TGTGCCAGCAGTTATCCAGGGGGACACACTGAAGCTTTCTTT	CASSYPGGHTEAFF
-	TRBV18	TRBJ2-2	few	TGTGCCAGCTCTCCTGCCGGGGAGCTGTTTTTT	CASSPAGELFF
-	TRBV19	TRBJ1-1	-	TGTGCCAGTAGACAGCCTTTAACTGAAGCTTTCTTT	CASRQPLTEAFF
TRBD1	TRBV7-9	TRBJ2-7	few	TGTGCCAGCAGCAAACAGGGGCTCGAGCAGTACTTC	CASSKQGLEQYF
-	TRBV28	TRBJ2-7	-	TGTGCCACCCCCGGGGACACTCCTGGCGAGCAGTACTTC	CATPGDTPGEQYF
TRBD1	TRBV30	TRBJ1-2	-	TGTGCCTGGGGCAACAGGGGCGGCTACACCTTC	CAWGNRGGYTF
-	TRBV10-3	TRBJ1-5	-	TGTGCCATCAGTGAGGAGCCAAATCAGCCCCAGCATTTT	CAISEEPNQPQHF
TRBD2	TRBV6-5	TRBJ2-1	-	TGTGCCAGCAGGTCTAGCGGGGGAGAGCAGTTCTTC	CASRSSGGEQFF
-	TRBV9	TRBJ1-2	-	TGTGCCAGCCGCAGGGACTATGGCTACACCTTC	CASRRDYGYTF
TRBD2	TRBV5-1	TRBJ2-7	-	TGCGCCAGCAGCTTTCCGGGAGGAACTGCGCACTTC	CASSFPGGTAHF
TRBD1	TRBV5-6	TRBJ1-2	few	TGTGCCAGCAGCCCCCGGGACAGGGCTAACTATGGCTACACCTTC	CASSPRDRANYGYTF
-	TRBV3-1/TRBV3-2	TRBJ1-1	-	TGTGCCAGCAGCCAGCGGGGGGGGCTTAACACTGAAGCTTTCTTT	CASSQRGGLNTEAFF
TRBD1	TRBV3-1/TRBV3-2	TRBJ1-4	-	TGTGCCAGCTCAAAGAGAGGGGGCGTAGAAAAACTGTTTTTT	CASSKRGGVEKLFF
-	TRBV3-1/TRBV3-2	TRBJ1-3	-	TGTGCCAGCAGCCCCTCCTCTGGAAACACCATATATTTT	CASSPSSGNTIYF
TRBD1	TRBV6-6	TRBJ1-4	-	TGTGCCAGCAACATACAGGGGGTTCAGCTGTTTTTT	CASNIQGVQLFF
TRBD1	TRBV6-1	TRBJ1-4	-	TGTGCCAGCAGTGACCTGGACAGGGGGTCTAGGGAAAAACTGTTTTTT	CASSDLDRGSREKLFF
-	TRBV6-4	TRBJ1-6	-	TGTGCCAGCAGTGACTCGGGACAACCAAATTCACCCCTCCACTTT	CASSDSGQPNSPLHF
-	TRBV28	TRBJ2-5	-	TGTGCCAGCAGTTTTAGTCTTGGGCAGGGGTTAGAGACCCAGTACTTC	CASSFSLGQGLETQYF
-	TRBV30	TRBJ1-3	-	TGTGCCTGGAAGGGGGCTGGAAACACCATATATTTT	CAWKGAGNTIYF
-	TRBV7-9	TRBJ1-5	-	TGTGCCAGCAGCTTAGAGCGAAGCGGTCAGCCCCAGCATTTT	CASSLERSGQPQHF